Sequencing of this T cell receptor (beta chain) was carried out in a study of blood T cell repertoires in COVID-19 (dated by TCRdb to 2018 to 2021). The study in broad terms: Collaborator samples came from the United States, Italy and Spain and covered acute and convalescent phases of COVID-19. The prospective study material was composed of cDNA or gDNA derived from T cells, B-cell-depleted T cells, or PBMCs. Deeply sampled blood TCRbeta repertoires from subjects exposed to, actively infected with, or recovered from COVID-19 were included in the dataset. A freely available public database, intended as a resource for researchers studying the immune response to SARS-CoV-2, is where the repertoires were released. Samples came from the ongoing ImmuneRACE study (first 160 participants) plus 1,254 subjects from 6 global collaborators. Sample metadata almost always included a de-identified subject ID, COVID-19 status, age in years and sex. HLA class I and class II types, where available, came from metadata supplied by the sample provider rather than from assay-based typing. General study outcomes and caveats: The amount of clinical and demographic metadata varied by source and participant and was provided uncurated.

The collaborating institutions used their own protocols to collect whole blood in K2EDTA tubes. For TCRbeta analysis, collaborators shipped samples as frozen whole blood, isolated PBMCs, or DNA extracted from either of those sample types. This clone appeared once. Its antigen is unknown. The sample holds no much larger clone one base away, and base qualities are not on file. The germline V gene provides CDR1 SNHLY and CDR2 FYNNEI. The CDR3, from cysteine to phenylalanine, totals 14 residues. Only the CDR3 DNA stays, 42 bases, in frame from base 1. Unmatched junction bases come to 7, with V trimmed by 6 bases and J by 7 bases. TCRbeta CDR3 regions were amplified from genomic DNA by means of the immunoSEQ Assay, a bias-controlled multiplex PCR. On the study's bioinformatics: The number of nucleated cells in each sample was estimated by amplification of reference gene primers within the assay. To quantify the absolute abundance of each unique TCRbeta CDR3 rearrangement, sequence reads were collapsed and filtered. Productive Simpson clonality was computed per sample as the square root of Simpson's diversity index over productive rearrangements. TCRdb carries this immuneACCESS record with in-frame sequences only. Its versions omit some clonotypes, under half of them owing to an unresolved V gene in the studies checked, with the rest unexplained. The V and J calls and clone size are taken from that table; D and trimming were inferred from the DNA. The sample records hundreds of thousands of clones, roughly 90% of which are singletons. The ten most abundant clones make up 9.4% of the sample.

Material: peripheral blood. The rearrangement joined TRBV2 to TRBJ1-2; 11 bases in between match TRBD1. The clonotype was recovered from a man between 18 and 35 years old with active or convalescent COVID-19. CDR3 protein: CASRREGTGGGYTF. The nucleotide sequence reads TGTGCCAGCAGGCGAGAGGGGACAGGGGGTGGCTACACCTTC.